A selection of T cell receptor beta chains follows, all from one sample in a study of T-cell memory formation after mild COVID-19. MiXCR, applied by TCRdb to the 5' RACE reads, yields one record per CDR3 protein. The sample carries 530,000 or so distinct CDR3 sequences, roughly 17% recorded once. Sequenced material: PBMCs or a T cell subset sorted from them (not recorded which). These receptors all come from an adult woman who had mild COVID-19 (a few samples of this study predate the infection). Cell type and time point are not known. Both conserved end residues are part of each CDR3. Fields, in order: V gene, D gene, clone size, J gene, CDR3 DNA, CDR3 protein. The D gene is left open where the match is weak. Rows give clone size only sometimes, using once, few, many, or a class for an expanded clone.

TRBV10-3	NA	few	TRBJ1-1	TGTGCCATCAGTCTAACCGGGACACCGAACACTGAAGCTTTCTTT	CAISLTGTPNTEAFF
TRBV29-1	NA	few	TRBJ1-1	TGCAGCGTTGCACTGGGACTGATGAACACTGAAGCTTTCTTT	CSVALGLMNTEAFF
TRBV12-3/TRBV12-4	NA	NA	TRBJ2-5	TGTGCCAGCAGTCTTAGACAGGGGAGGGGAGAGACCCAGTACTTC	CASSLRQGRGETQYF
TRBV11-2	NA	NA	TRBJ2-7	TGTGCCAGCAGCCCCCCCTCGGTCGAGCAGTACTTC	CASSPPSVEQYF
TRBV20-1	NA	few	TRBJ1-6	TGCAGTGCTAGTCGCAGGAATGTGTATAATTCACCCCTCCACTTT	CSASRRNVYNSPLHF
TRBV9	NA	few	TRBJ2-1	TGTGCCAGCAGCGTAGGCGACATAGGCTCCTACAATGAGCAGTCCTTC	CASSVGDIGSYNEQSF
TRBV7-2	TRBD2	few	TRBJ2-1	TGTGCCAGCAGCTTAGTAGCGGGGACCTACAATGAGCAGTTCTTC	CASSLVAGTYNEQFF
TRBV7-2	TRBD2	NA	TRBJ2-3	TGTGCCAGCAGCGAAGCGGGGGGATGGGGTACGCAGTATTTT	CASSEAGGWGTQYF
TRBV7-9	TRBD2	NA	TRBJ2-1	TGTGCCAGCAGCCCGCAGTGGACTAGCGGTGACGAGGAGTTCTTC	CASSPQWTSGDEEFF
TRBV27	TRBD1	few	TRBJ2-5	TGTGCCAGCAGTCCCGACAGGGTCTCGGAGACCCAGTACTTC	CASSPDRVSETQYF
TRBV20-1	NA	NA	TRBJ1-6	TGCAGTGCTGTACCCCTGGGACTCTGGGGGATTTCACCCCTCCACTTT	CSAVPLGLWGISPLHF